The clone carrying this TCR beta chain was counted once. What it binds is not known. The germline V gene encodes CDR1 MNHEY and CDR2 SVGEGT. Unmatched junction bases numbered 2, after V lost 0 bases and J lost 4 bases. This CDR3 spans 15 amino acids. Sequenced by immunoSEQ multiplex PCR; TCRdb stores in-frame clones only, minus some. Seen here are about 160,000 clones, roughly nine tenths observed once, and the top ten hold 6.9%. The data were obtained in a study of T cell responses to AZD1222 COVID-19 vaccine. Study results and caveats: The breadth and depth of Spike-specific TCRs increased once two AZD1222 doses had been given. Of the AZD1222 recipients, only 5 to 7 were seropositive at baseline. Among spike-specific TCRs, nearly half reportedly target unmutated variant regions. Spike was spanned by vaccine-associated CD4 TCRs, which were dominant at 160-218 and 743-854.

The receptor's source is an adult in good health. V and J are TRBV6-2 or TRBV6-3 and TRBJ1-4; 7 bases line up with TRBD1. Sequences were derived from peripheral blood, sampled on day 0 of AZD1222 vaccination. DNA of the CDR3: TGTGCCAGCAGTTACTCGGACAGGAGTAATGAAAAACTGTTTTTT. This translates into CASSYSDRSNEKLFF.